Listed below are T cell receptor beta chains from one sample, sequenced in a study of blood T cell repertoires in COVID-19. Libraries were prepared by immunoSEQ multiplex PCR; TCRdb keeps only in-frame clonotypes and omits some of them. The sample lists 310,000 or so clones, about 91% seen once, with around 10% in the top ten. The material sequenced was PBMCs or T cells enriched from blood (not recorded which). These receptors were taken from a woman aged 18-29 years who had recovered from COVID-19. Each CDR3 is given with its conserved first and last residue. D genes are given only for firm matches. Where a row states a size, it is once, few, many or the class of an expanded clone; other rows omit it.

d_call: .
j_call: TRBJ2-5
clone_size: .
v_call: TRBV2
cdr3_nt: TGTGCCAGCAGTAAACAGGGTCATCAAGAGACCCAGTACTTC
cdr3_aa: CASSKQGHQETQYF

d_call: .
j_call: TRBJ2-3
clone_size: .
v_call: TRBV5-4
cdr3_nt: TGTGCCAGCAGCCCAAACCCTGGGGGGAATACGCAGTATTTT
cdr3_aa: CASSPNPGGNTQYF

d_call: .
j_call: TRBJ1-5
clone_size: once
v_call: TRBV7-9
cdr3_nt: TGTGCCAGCAGCTTAAGCGGCAGTTCCGATCGGGAAAAGCATTTT
cdr3_aa: CASSLSGSSDREKHF

d_call: TRBD2
j_call: TRBJ2-1
clone_size: .
v_call: TRBV14
cdr3_nt: TGTGCCAGCAGCCAAGTTCTTGGGGGGGGGCAGTTCTTC
cdr3_aa: CASSQVLGGGQFF

d_call: .
j_call: TRBJ2-7
clone_size: .
v_call: TRBV3-1/TRBV3-2
cdr3_nt: TGTGCCAGCAGCCAAGCCGGACAGAACTACGAGCAGTACTTC
cdr3_aa: CASSQAGQNYEQYF

d_call: TRBD1
j_call: TRBJ2-7
clone_size: .
v_call: TRBV27
cdr3_nt: TGTGCCAGCAGTAAGGTATTGGACAGGGGGGATAAGCAGTACTTC
cdr3_aa: CASSKVLDRGDKQYF

d_call: TRBD2
j_call: TRBJ2-7
clone_size: .
v_call: TRBV28
cdr3_nt: TGTGCCAGCACTCCAGACCCGGTCCGGGAGGGCCCCGGTCGGTACTTC
cdr3_aa: CASTPDPVREGPGRYF

d_call: .
j_call: TRBJ2-3
clone_size: .
v_call: TRBV9
cdr3_nt: TGTGCCAGCAGCGTGGGACTGGCTAGCACAGATACGCAGTATTTT
cdr3_aa: CASSVGLASTDTQYF

d_call: .
j_call: TRBJ1-2
clone_size: .
v_call: TRBV6-5
cdr3_nt: TGTGCCAGCAGCTCCGGGACACTACCCTATGGCTACACCTTC
cdr3_aa: CASSSGTLPYGYTF

d_call: TRBD1
j_call: TRBJ2-7
clone_size: .
v_call: TRBV28
cdr3_nt: TGTGCCAGCAGTTCTCAAGCGCGGACAGGGGTCCTCTACGAGCAGTACTTC
cdr3_aa: CASSSQARTGVLYEQYF

d_call: .
j_call: TRBJ2-7
clone_size: .
v_call: TRBV28
cdr3_nt: TGTGCCAGCAGTCACAGAAACCGCTACGAGCAGTACTTC
cdr3_aa: CASSHRNRYEQYF

d_call: TRBD1
j_call: TRBJ2-1
clone_size: .
v_call: TRBV4-2
cdr3_nt: TGTGCCAGCAGCCAAGATAGACAGGGGGCGCGGTACAATGAGCAGTTCTTC
cdr3_aa: CASSQDRQGARYNEQFF

d_call: TRBD1
j_call: TRBJ1-6
clone_size: .
v_call: TRBV28
cdr3_nt: TGTGCCAGCAAAACGGGACAGACTTTCTCACCCCTCCACTTT
cdr3_aa: CASKTGQTFSPLHF

d_call: TRBD2
j_call: TRBJ2-3
clone_size: .
v_call: TRBV5-1
cdr3_nt: TGCGCCAGCAGCTTGGTAGCTAGCGGGGTCTCCACAGATACGCAGTATTTT
cdr3_aa: CASSLVASGVSTDTQYF

d_call: .
j_call: TRBJ2-1
clone_size: .
v_call: TRBV27
cdr3_nt: TGTGCCAGCAGTAAAGGGGGAAGCTCCTACAATGAGCAGTTCTTC
cdr3_aa: CASSKGGSSYNEQFF

d_call: .
j_call: TRBJ1-3
clone_size: .
v_call: TRBV28
cdr3_nt: TGTGCCAGCAGCTCTACAGGGATCAGTCGGGGCACCATATATTTT
cdr3_aa: CASSSTGISRGTIYF

d_call: .
j_call: TRBJ1-1
clone_size: .
v_call: TRBV9
cdr3_nt: TGTGCCAGCAGCGCAACCCCAAACGGACTTGGGACTGAAGCTTTCTTT
cdr3_aa: CASSATPNGLGTEAFF

d_call: TRBD1
j_call: TRBJ1-5
clone_size: .
v_call: TRBV6-2/TRBV6-3
cdr3_nt: TGTGCCAGCAGTGTACAGGGGGAAAGCAATCAGCCCCAGCATTTT
cdr3_aa: CASSVQGESNQPQHF

d_call: .
j_call: TRBJ1-3
clone_size: .
v_call: TRBV5-1
cdr3_nt: TGCGCCAGCAGCTCGGATACTAGACAGGTCGGCGGAAACACCATATATTTT
cdr3_aa: CASSSDTRQVGGNTIYF

d_call: .
j_call: TRBJ1-1
clone_size: .
v_call: TRBV9
cdr3_nt: TGTGCCAGCAGGCCTCCCATACAGGGGAACACTGAAGCTTTCTTT
cdr3_aa: CASRPPIQGNTEAFF

d_call: TRBD2
j_call: TRBJ2-7
clone_size: .
v_call: TRBV7-2
cdr3_nt: TGTGCCAGCCGGCCGGGAGGGGCCTACGAGCAGTACTTC
cdr3_aa: CASRPGGAYEQYF

d_call: TRBD1
j_call: TRBJ2-7
clone_size: .
v_call: TRBV27
cdr3_nt: TGTGCCAGCAGTTTGCAGGGGGTATCGATCGAGCAGTACTTC
cdr3_aa: CASSLQGVSIEQYF

d_call: .
j_call: TRBJ1-1
clone_size: .
v_call: TRBV4-1
cdr3_nt: TGCGCCAGCAGCCAACTTTCCAGGACACCCATGAACACTGAAGCTTTCTTT
cdr3_aa: CASSQLSRTPMNTEAFF

d_call: .
j_call: TRBJ1-3
clone_size: .
v_call: TRBV5-4
cdr3_nt: TGTGCCAGCAGCGCGGACAGCCGGAACACCATATATTTT
cdr3_aa: CASSADSRNTIYF

d_call: TRBD1
j_call: TRBJ2-1
clone_size: .
v_call: TRBV19
cdr3_nt: TGTGCCAGCCGTACAGGGGGCTACAATGAGCAGTTCTTC
cdr3_aa: CASRTGGYNEQFF

d_call: TRBD1
j_call: TRBJ2-3
clone_size: .
v_call: TRBV7-6
cdr3_nt: TGTGCCAGCAGCCGACAGGACAGGGGATATACAGATACGCAGTATTTT
cdr3_aa: CASSRQDRGYTDTQYF

d_call: .
j_call: TRBJ1-2
clone_size: .
v_call: TRBV27
cdr3_nt: TGTGCCAGCAGTCGCGGGGCGTTCTATGGCTACACCTTC
cdr3_aa: CASSRGAFYGYTF

d_call: TRBD1
j_call: TRBJ1-2
clone_size: few
v_call: TRBV2
cdr3_nt: TGTGCCAGCAGTAATACACCGGGACAGGGGAACTTC
cdr3_aa: CASSNTPGQGNF